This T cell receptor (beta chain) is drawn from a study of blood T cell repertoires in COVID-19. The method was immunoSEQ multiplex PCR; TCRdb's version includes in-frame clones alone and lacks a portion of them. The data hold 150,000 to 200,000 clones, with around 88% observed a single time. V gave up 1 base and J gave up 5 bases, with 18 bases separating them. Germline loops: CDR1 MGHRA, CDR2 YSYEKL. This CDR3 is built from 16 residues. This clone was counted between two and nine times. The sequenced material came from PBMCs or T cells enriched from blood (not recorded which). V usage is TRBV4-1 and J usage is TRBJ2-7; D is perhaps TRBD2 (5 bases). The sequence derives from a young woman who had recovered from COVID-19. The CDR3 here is CASSQGRLTRSNEQYF. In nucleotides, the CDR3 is TGCGCCAGCAGCCAAGGACGACTAACACGTTCCAACGAGCAGTACTTC.